This TCR beta chain stems from a study of blood T cell repertoires in COVID-19. Study overall: From the United States, Italy and Spain came samples of acute and convalescent COVID-19. Sample material is recorded as cDNA or gDNA derived from T cells, B-cell-depleted T cells, or PBMCs.

This clone has a handful of counts. V lost 3 bases to trimming and J lost 4 bases, with 14 bases between them. CDR1 and CDR2 from the germline V gene are SGDLS and YYNGEE. The CDR3 extends over 14 amino acids. The repertoire was sequenced with immunoSEQ multiplex PCR; TCRdb's copy has only in-frame clones and lacks some. The repertoire has roughly 220,000 clones, 90% of them found once; the top ten carry roughly 16%. Participants had their cohort set by participant-reported clinical history. Within the 2 weeks before study entry, each person in the exposed group met a COVID-19 case. Specimen: PBMCs or T cells enriched from blood (not recorded which). The rearrangement joins TRBV9 to TRBJ2-7; a possible D gene is TRBD1 (5 bases). This clonotype was sampled from a man under 40 who had been exposed to COVID-19. CDR3 bases: TGTGCCAGCAGCGCCCACCAGGGTTCGTACGAGCAGTACTTC. Translation gives CASSAHQGSYEQYF.